These T cell receptor beta chains were read from a single sample in a study of T cell repertoires in cytomegalovirus infection. TCRdb re-derived calls from the reads in MiXCR, one entry per CDR3 protein. The sample includes about 240,000 distinct CDR3 sequences, 12% of them seen just once. The sequencing input was PBMCs. The receptors come from a human donor in good health (CMV status not recorded). Some clones in this sample may be carry-over from other donors' samples. Each CDR3 is given with its conserved first and last residue.

V gene | CDR3 protein
TRBV7-9 | CASSSYPETQYF
TRBV5-1 | CASSLARGSYEQYF
TRBV18 | CASSPGTGEQYF
TRBV20-1 | CSARGAGHEQYF
TRBV19 | CASSTGPGRAYEQYF
TRBV19 | CASSHRDGAYEQYF
TRBV6-2/TRBV6-3 | CASTWTGAQEPFF
TRBV7-6 | CASSTSGQGRETQYF
TRBV7-2 | CASRPPGVGRETQYF
TRBV7-2 | CASSLFMNTEAFF
TRBV6-5 | CASSYSSRDRVLDEQYF
TRBV6-1 | CASSGTGGANEQFF
TRBV20-1 | CSALLRSTGELFF
TRBV4-1 | CASSQSLAGLTDTQYF
TRBV2 | CAGAGLRSTDTQYF
TRBV7-2 | CASSLNPAGDRAYNEQFF
TRBV7-2 | CASSSPRKSNYGYTF
TRBV7-2 | CASSPGGRYTEAFF
TRBV7-9 | CASSPPGNEQFF
TRBV6-2/TRBV6-3 | CASSYEDTQPQHF
TRBV6-5 | CATSSRGSRGGYNEQFF
TRBV7-9 | CASSQDRGYGYTF
TRBV7-6 | CASSSGERVVNNEQFF
TRBV6-5 | CASRRGAGAGEKLFF
TRBV19 | CASSLGRDDAYEQYF
TRBV6-1 | CASSPMSNQPQHF
TRBV11-2 | CASSSEGSGYTF
TRBV30 | CAWSAQANTEAFF
TRBV20-1 | CSASRIGDPYYEQYF
TRBV7-2 | CASSGEGQGDGYTF
TRBV20-1 | CSARDPGPRRQETQYF
TRBV19 | CASSPSGTATGELFF
TRBV5-6 | CASSPRAWATNEKLFF
TRBV28 | CASSTLFSESSYNEQFF
TRBV6-2/TRBV6-3 | CASSSGAGGGYTF
TRBV10-3 | CATSGLGSTDTQYF
TRBV2 | CASSEILSYGYTF
TRBV28 | CASHGGRSDTQYF
TRBV7-2 | CASSLVALAGSSYEQYF
TRBV29-1 | CSADREGQETQYF
TRBV12-3/TRBV12-4 | CASSSPGLAGRTDTQYF
TRBV23-1 | CASSQRRAGTEPPYEQYF
TRBV7-2 | CASSRPGTGPNEQFF
TRBV6-1 | CARFAAIEGVDEQFF
TRBV11-2 | CASSLEGNSYNEQFF
TRBV5-1 | CASSLDLGTGGGYEQYF
TRBV29-1 | CSAARTGGDYGYTF
TRBV6-2/TRBV6-3 | CASSYQGALTDTQYF
TRBV7-2 | CASSVGLAGGVGEQFF
TRBV20-1 | CSASLTGGGYTF
TRBV6-2/TRBV6-3 | CASRLIGNTEAFF
TRBV7-2 | CASSLTGGATSYEQYF
TRBV19 | CASSITGGPGEQFF
TRBV6-2/TRBV6-3 | CASSYLPMAEAFF